What follows are 32 T cell receptor beta chains derived from one specimen sequenced in a study of blood T cell repertoires in COVID-19. Data came from immunoSEQ multiplex PCR; TCRdb stores just in-frame clones and leaves some out. Of about 60,000 clones listed, more than 70% are singletons. Material for sequencing was peripheral blood. These receptors were obtained from a human donor in a cohort sampled during active COVID-19.

The chain uses TRBV6-2 or TRBV6-3 and TRBJ2-5; 7 nucleotides match TRBD2. From germline, CDR1 is MNHEY and CDR2 SVGEGT. V shed 5 bases, J shed 5 bases, and the junction held 17 bases outside the gene matches. This CDR3 spans 17 amino acids. CDR3 bases: TGTGCCAGCAGTCCCGACCTAGCGGTCCCCGAGCGGGAGACCCAGTACTTC. It encodes CASSPDLAVPERETQYF.

This rearrangement joins TRBV19 to TRBJ2-3; 10 positions match TRBD2. The V gene's germline CDR1 is LNHDA and CDR2 SQIVND (reference sequence). The CDR3 runs to 15 residues. V trimming: 3 bases; J trimming: 5 bases; junction bases outside the gene matches: 5. CDR3 sequence: CASSIGTSVIDTQYF. The CDR3 DNA is TGTGCCAGTAGTATTGGGACTAGCGTCATAGATACGCAGTATTTT.

CDR3 coding DNA: TGTGCCACCAGTGACCCAAGGGGGGGCTATGGCTACACCTTC. Translation: CATSDPRGGYGYTF. The chain couples TRBV24-1 to TRBJ1-2; a weak D match, TRBD1 (6 bases). There are 14 residues in the CDR3. V was cut by 4 bases and J by 4 bases, with 12 bases left in between. CDR1 is KGHDR and CDR2 is SFDVKD in the germline V gene.

The rearrangement links TRBV5-1 to TRBJ2-7, with 14 bases fitting TRBD2. This CDR3 is built from 17 residues. The trim removed 4 bases at V and 8 bases at J, leaving 14 bases unmatched. Germline V CDR1 and CDR2: SGHRS, YFSETQ. CDR3 loop: CASSILPWTSGGKKQYF. CDR3 in DNA: TGCGCCAGCAGCATATTACCCTGGACTAGCGGGGGGAAGAAGCAGTACTTC.

V and J are TRBV10-3 and TRBJ1-2; tentative D call: TRBD1 (6 bases). Trimming took off 7 bases at V and 4 bases at J, with 16 bases between the two ends. This CDR3 is built from 14 residues. The germline CDR1 and CDR2 sequences are ENHRY and SYGVKD. The CDR3 here is CAITEGQQLYGYTF. As DNA, the CDR3 is TGTGCCATCACGGAAGGACAGCAACTCTATGGCTACACCTTC.

This chain links TRBV28 with TRBJ2-1, with D tentatively TRBD2 (5 bases). This CDR3 has 16 amino acids. V lost 8 bases, J lost 2 bases, and 19 bases lay in between. Per the germline V gene, CDR1 is MDHEN and CDR2 is SYDVKM. Here the CDR3 DNA reads TGTGCCAGCGGTGCGAACGGAGGTCGGGCCTACAATGAGCAGTTCTTC. This codes for CASGANGGRAYNEQFF.

The chain carries TRBV19 and TRBJ1-5, with a weak D call TRBD1 (6 bases). CDR3 length equals 16 residues. Per germline, CDR1 LNHDA and CDR2 SQIVND (reference sequence). The V gene lost 5 bases and the J gene lost 5 bases, with 19 bases spanning the gap. CDR3: CASSPLGQKIYQPQHF. The CDR3 region has the DNA TGTGCCAGTAGTCCCTTAGGACAGAAAATTTATCAGCCCCAGCATTTT.

J is TRBJ2-7 and V is TRBV18, with 10 bases matching TRBD1. The germline V gene has CDR1 KGHSH and CDR2 LQKENI. V lost 3 bases to trimming and J lost 3 bases; unmatched junction nucleotides: 11. The CDR3 runs 17 residues. The chain's CDR3 is CASSPQTLTGGGYEQYF. The CDR3 DNA sequence: TGTGCCAGCTCACCTCAAACCCTGACAGGGGGCGGCTACGAGCAGTACTTC.

The rearrangement joins TRBV30 to TRBJ2-3; D unclear. The CDR3 totals 12 residues. V was clipped by 2 bases and J by 6 bases, with 9 bases between them. Germline values: CDR1 GTSNPN, CDR2 SVGIG (reference sequence). The CDR3 loop reads CAWSPPTDTQYF. As DNA, the CDR3 is TGTGCCTGGAGTCCGCCTACCGATACGCAGTATTTT.

The CDR3 sequence: CASSQGFQAANYGYTF. The CDR3 DNA reads TGCGCCAGCAGCCAAGGCTTTCAGGCCGCTAACTATGGCTACACCTTC. This sequence joins TRBV4-1 and TRBJ1-2; D is unresolved. Germline V gene lookup returns CDR1 MGHRA and CDR2 YSYEKL. The germline V and J ends were trimmed by 1 base and 0 bases, with 12 bases remaining between them. The CDR3 has 16 residues.

The genes are TRBV7-9 and TRBJ2-1, with 9 bases aligning to TRBD2. Germline-derived CDR1 and CDR2 are SEHNR and FQNEAQ (reference sequence). Germline trimming cut 6 bases from V and 2 bases from J; bases unmatched to any gene: 5. This CDR3 is built from 15 residues. The CDR3 coding sequence is TGTGCCAGCAGGGCGAGCGGGGGGCCCTACAATGAGCAGTTCTTC. Its translation is CASRASGGPYNEQFF.

This clone turned up a few times. This chain connects TRBV7-9 to TRBJ1-1; D is unclear. This CDR3 comprises 14 residues. The germline gives CDR1 SEHNR, CDR2 FQNEAQ (reference sequence). With 4 bases removed from V and 2 bases from J, the gap between germline ends came to 11 bases. The CDR3 loop is CASSSSTQNTEAFF. For the CDR3, the DNA is TGTGCCAGCAGCTCCTCAACACAAAACACTGAAGCTTTCTTT.

The genes are TRBV30 and TRBJ1-3; TRBD1 matches 8 bases. The CDR3 has 14 residues. Germline V gives CDR1 GTSNPN, CDR2 SVGIG (reference sequence). The junction had 3 bases not matched to a gene; V was cut back by 3 bases and J by 2 bases. CDR3 residues: CAWRDRAPGNTIYF. The CDR3 DNA reads TGTGCCTGGAGGGACAGGGCACCTGGAAACACCATATATTTT.

The chain uses TRBV6-5 and TRBJ1-1, with a tentative D call TRBD1 (5 bases). The CDR3 covers 14 residues. Trimming took off 6 bases at V and 4 bases at J, with 15 bases between the two ends. Per the germline V gene, CDR1 is MNHEY and CDR2 is SVGAGI. The CDR3 reads CASRWGPLVTEAFF. The CDR3, as DNA: TGTGCCAGCAGATGGGGCCCACTGGTCACTGAAGCTTTCTTT.

The chain employs TRBV5-1 and TRBJ1-5; 9 bases align to TRBD1. The CDR3 loop spans 15 amino acids. Germline-derived CDR1 and CDR2 are SGHRS and YFSETQ. The V gene end was trimmed by 4 bases and the J gene end by 2 bases; junction bases not matched to a gene: 4. The CDR3 DNA sequence: TGCGCCAGCAGCCCTACAGGGGGCGGCAATCAGCCCCAGCATTTT. This codes for CASSPTGGGNQPQHF.

This clone was detected ten times or more. V usage is TRBV2 and J usage is TRBJ1-5; 7 bases align to TRBD1. Germline CDR1 SNHLY, CDR2 FYNNEI. There are 15 residues in the CDR3. The V and J ends lost 6 bases and 7 bases, in that order; junction bases with no gene match: 12. The CDR3 spells CASRDRQGQGQPQHF. In DNA form, the CDR3 reads TGTGCCAGCAGGGATCGACAGGGTCAAGGGCAGCCCCAGCATTTT.

The V gene is TRBV7-9, the J gene TRBJ1-4; D perhaps matches TRBD1 (5 bases). The CDR3 extends over 15 amino acids. Trimming removed 1 base from V and 8 bases from J, with 14 bases in between. From germline, CDR1 is SEHNR and CDR2 FQNEAQ (reference sequence). This CDR3 reads CASSLGLGEGEKLFF. The DNA for the CDR3 is TGTGCCAGCAGCTTAGGCCTAGGGGAAGGGGAAAAACTGTTTTTT.

A few counts support this clone. The chain is built from TRBV27 and TRBJ2-3; D is possibly TRBD1 (5 bases). Germline CDR1 reads MNHEY; CDR2 reads SMNVEV (reference sequence). With 3 bases removed from V and 6 bases from J, the gap between germline ends came to 16 bases. The CDR3 has 15 residues. For the CDR3, the DNA is TGTGCCAGCAGTTTCCAGGACCCCAGGGTGGATACGCAGTATTTT. Amino acid sequence: CASSFQDPRVDTQYF.

This chain connects TRBV11-2 to TRBJ1-2; D gene ambiguous. In germline, CDR1 is SGHAT, CDR2 FQNNGV. This CDR3 comprises 15 residues. V dropped 0 bases and J dropped 4 bases, with 12 bases sitting between them. The CDR3 sequence: CASSLEGSSSYGYTF. CDR3 in DNA: TGTGCCAGCAGCTTAGAAGGGAGCTCTAGCTATGGCTACACCTTC.

The rearrangement links TRBV4-2 to TRBJ2-7; D may be TRBD2 (5 bases). CDR1 is LGHNA, CDR2 YNFKEQ, per germline. The V end was cut by 1 base, the J end by 6 bases, with 13 bases between. The CDR3 runs 14 residues. CDR3 protein: CASSQGGTSIEQYF. DNA of the CDR3: TGTGCCAGCAGCCAAGGGGGAACTAGTATCGAGCAGTACTTC.

The chain carries TRBV7-2 and TRBJ1-3, with 8 bases lining up with TRBD1. In germline, CDR1 is SGHTA, CDR2 FQGNSA. CDR3 length: 17 amino acids. V lost 0 bases to trimming and J lost 0 bases; unmatched junction nucleotides: 4. As DNA, the CDR3 is TGTGCCAGCAGCTTAGCGCAGGGGGCCCACTCTGGAAACACCATATATTTT. This translates into CASSLAQGAHSGNTIYF.

This clone was recorded only once. The genes are TRBV19 and TRBJ1-5, with D possibly being TRBD1 (6 bases). The CDR3 has 13 amino acids. The germline V and J ends were trimmed by 4 bases and 9 bases, with 13 bases remaining between them. CDR1 and CDR2 (germline): LNHDA, SQIVND (reference sequence). The CDR3 protein is CASSTNRDRPQHF. The CDR3 coding sequence is TGTGCCAGTAGTACTAACAGGGACCGGCCCCAGCATTTT.

The chain couples TRBV5-8 to TRBJ2-3, with a tentative D call TRBD2 (6 bases). Germline CDR1 SGHTS, CDR2 YDEGEE. The V gene lost 4 bases and the J gene lost 1 base, with 19 bases spanning the gap. CDR3 length: 17 residues. CDR3 region: CASSGGVGRSGTDTQYF. CDR3 DNA: TGTGCCAGCAGCGGCGGTGTTGGGAGGTCTGGCACAGATACGCAGTATTTT.

This chain links TRBV6-5 with TRBJ2-7; D perhaps matches TRBD2 (7 bases). V was clipped by 5 bases and J by 6 bases, with 17 bases between them. Germline assignment: CDR1 MNHEY and CDR2 SVGAGI. The CDR3 runs 14 residues. For the CDR3, the DNA is TGTGCCAGCAGTCCTCGGGGGGCCTGGGTCGAGCAGTACTTC. It encodes CASSPRGAWVEQYF.

This chain connects TRBV5-1 to TRBJ1-1; TRBD1 might be the D (5 bases). Trimming stripped 1 base from V and 1 base from J, with 8 bases between. CDR3 length: 14 residues. Germline V lookup: CDR1 SGHRS, CDR2 YFSETQ. CDR3 coding DNA: TGCGCCAGCAGCTTGTGGACACCGAACACTGAAGCTTTCTTT. This gives the protein CASSLWTPNTEAFF.

The chain uses TRBV30 and TRBJ1-5; D not resolved. Germline V CDR1 and CDR2: GTSNPN, SVGIG (reference sequence). The CDR3 runs 14 residues. V was trimmed by 2 bases and J by 7 bases, leaving 15 bases between them. CDR3 DNA: TGTGCCTGGAGTCGCTCGGGTGGAGGACAGCCCCAGCATTTT. This codes for CAWSRSGGGQPQHF.

The J gene is TRBJ1-2, the V gene TRBV19; D remains unclear. This CDR3 has 17 residues. Looked up from germline, CDR1 is LNHDA and CDR2 is SQIVND (reference sequence). V gave up 3 bases and J gave up 4 bases, with 21 bases separating them. The CDR3 sequence is CASSIVWSDRRFYGYTF. CDR3 bases: TGTGCCAGTAGTATTGTTTGGTCAGACCGGAGGTTCTATGGCTACACCTTC.

The chain links TRBV2 to TRBJ2-2, with TRBD2 identical over 12 bases. V lost 0 bases and J lost 4; bases outside the gene matches: 6. The length of the CDR3 is 18 residues. CDR1 SNHLY and CDR2 FYNNEI come from the germline V gene. As DNA, the CDR3 is TGTGCCAGCAGTGAAGCGAGGCTAGCGGGAGGGGGCACCGGGGAGCTGTTTTTT. Amino acid sequence: CASSEARLAGGGTGELFF.

This chain joins TRBV6-5 and TRBJ1-2, with 8 bases lining up with TRBD1. This CDR3 spans 12 amino acids. Germline V gene data show CDR1 as MNHEY and CDR2 as SVGAGI. J gave up 8 bases and V 4 bases, and 3 bases lay outside the gene matches. The CDR3 reads CASSLGTGGYTF. Here the CDR3 DNA reads TGTGCCAGCAGTTTGGGGACAGGCGGCTACACCTTC.

V and J are TRBV12-3 or TRBV12-4 and TRBJ2-7; tentatively, D is TRBD2 (5 bases). Trimming stripped 2 bases from V and 6 bases from J, with 11 bases between. This CDR3 has 13 residues. The DNA for the CDR3 is TGTGCCAGCAGTTTATCCGGCGCGGGCGAGCAGTACTTC. Residues: CASSLSGAGEQYF.

This chain joins TRBV15 and TRBJ2-5; 10 positions agree with TRBD2. Unmatched junction bases numbered 7, after V lost 4 bases and J lost 5 bases. CDR3 length: 15 amino acids. Per the germline V gene, CDR1 is LNHNV and CDR2 is YYDKDF (reference sequence). The CDR3 protein is CATSKLAGGGETQYF. The CDR3 region has the DNA TGTGCCACCAGCAAGTTAGCGGGGGGCGGTGAGACCCAGTACTTC.

This chain joins TRBV4-1 and TRBJ1-1; D call uncertain. Germline loops: CDR1 MGHRA, CDR2 YSYEKL. Trimming shortened V by 2 bases and J by 4 bases, and 14 bases separated the two germline ends. CDR3 size: 15 residues. As DNA, the CDR3 is TGCGCCAGCAGCCAAAATCCCCTGGGAGTCACTGAAGCTTTCTTT. Amino acids: CASSQNPLGVTEAFF.